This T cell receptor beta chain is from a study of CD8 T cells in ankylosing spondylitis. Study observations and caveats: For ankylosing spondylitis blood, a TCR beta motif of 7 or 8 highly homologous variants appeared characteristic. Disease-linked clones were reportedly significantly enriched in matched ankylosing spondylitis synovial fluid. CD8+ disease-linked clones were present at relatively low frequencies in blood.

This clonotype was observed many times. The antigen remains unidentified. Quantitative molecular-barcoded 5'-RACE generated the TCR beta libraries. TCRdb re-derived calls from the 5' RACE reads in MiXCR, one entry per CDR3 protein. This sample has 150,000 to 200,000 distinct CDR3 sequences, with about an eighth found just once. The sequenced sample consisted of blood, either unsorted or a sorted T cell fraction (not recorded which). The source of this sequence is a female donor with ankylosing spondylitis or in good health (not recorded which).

CDR3 loop: CASSLDRTADTQYF. CDR3 nucleotide sequence: TGCGCCAGCAGCTTGGATCGGACCGCAGATACGCAGTATTTT. The V and J genes are TRBV5-1 and TRBJ2-3; no clear D. Trimming pared 0 bases from V and 4 bases from J, leaving 9 bases between. Per the germline V gene, CDR1 is SGHRS and CDR2 is YFSETQ. CDR3 size: 14 residues. Together with reference TRBV5-1 and TRBJ2-3, the CDR3 gives the full variable domain: KAGVTQTPRYLIKTRGQQVTLSCSPISGHRSVSWYQQTPGQGLQFLFEYFSETQRNKGNFPGRFSGRQFSNSRSEMNVSTLELGDSALYLCASSLDRTADTQYFGPGTRLTVL.